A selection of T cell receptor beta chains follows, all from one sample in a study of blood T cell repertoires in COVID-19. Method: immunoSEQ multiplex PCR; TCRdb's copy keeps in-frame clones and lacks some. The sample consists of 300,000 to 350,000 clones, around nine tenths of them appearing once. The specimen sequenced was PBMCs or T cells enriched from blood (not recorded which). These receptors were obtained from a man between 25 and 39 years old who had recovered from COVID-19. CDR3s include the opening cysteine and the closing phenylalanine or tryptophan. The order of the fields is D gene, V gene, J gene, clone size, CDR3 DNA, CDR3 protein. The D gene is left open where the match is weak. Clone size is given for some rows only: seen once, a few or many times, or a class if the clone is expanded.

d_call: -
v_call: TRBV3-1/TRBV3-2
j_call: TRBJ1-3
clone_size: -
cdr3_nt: TGTGCCAGCAGCCAAATAACCTATGGAGCCATATATTTT
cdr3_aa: CASSQITYGAIYF

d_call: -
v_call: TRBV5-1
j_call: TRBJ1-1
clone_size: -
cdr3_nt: TGCGCCAGCAGCTTGGCCATAGCAGGCTCGGGGACTGAAGCTTTCTTT
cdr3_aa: CASSLAIAGSGTEAFF

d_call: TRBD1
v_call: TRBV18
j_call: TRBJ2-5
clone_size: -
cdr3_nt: TGTGCCAGCTCACTTAGACAGGGGGCGCGGGAGACCCAGTACTTC
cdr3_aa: CASSLRQGARETQYF

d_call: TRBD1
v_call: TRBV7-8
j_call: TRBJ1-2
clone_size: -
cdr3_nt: TGTGCCAGCAGCTCCAGACAGGGTATCTATGGCTACACCTTC
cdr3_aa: CASSSRQGIYGYTF

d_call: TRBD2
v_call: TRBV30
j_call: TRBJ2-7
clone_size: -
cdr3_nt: TGTGCCTGGAGAGCTAGCGGGGGGCGAACCTACGAGCAGTACTTC
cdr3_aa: CAWRASGGRTYEQYF

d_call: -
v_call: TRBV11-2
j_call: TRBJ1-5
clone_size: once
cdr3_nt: TGTGCCAGCAGCTTACAGGGCCGTAATCAGCCCCAGCATTTT
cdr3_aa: CASSLQGRNQPQHF

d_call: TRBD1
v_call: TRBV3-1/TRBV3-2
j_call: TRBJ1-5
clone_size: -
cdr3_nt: TGTGCCAGCAGCCAAGCCTACGGGACAGCAAATCAGCCCCAGCATTTT
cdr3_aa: CASSQAYGTANQPQHF

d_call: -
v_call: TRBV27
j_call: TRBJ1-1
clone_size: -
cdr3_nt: TGTGCCAGCAGTCCCGGACCTCGGGGGGCTGAAGCTTTCTTT
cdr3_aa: CASSPGPRGAEAFF

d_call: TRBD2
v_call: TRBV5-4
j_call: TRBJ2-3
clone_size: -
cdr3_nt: TGTGCCAGCAGCCCGCCAGGGACTAGCGGGGCCACAGATACGCAGTATTTT
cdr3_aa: CASSPPGTSGATDTQYF

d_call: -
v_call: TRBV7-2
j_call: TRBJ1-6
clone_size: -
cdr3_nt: TGTGCCAGCAGAGGCGATGGGGGGAGTTCACCCCTCCACTTT
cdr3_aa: CASRGDGGSSPLHF

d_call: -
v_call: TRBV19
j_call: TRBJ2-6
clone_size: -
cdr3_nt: TGTGCCAGTCACAGCTCTGGGGCCAACGTCCTGACTTTC
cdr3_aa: CASHSSGANVLTF

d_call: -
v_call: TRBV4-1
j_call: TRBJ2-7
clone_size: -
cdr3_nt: TGCGCCAGCAGCCAAGATATGTTTTTTGAGCAGTACTTC
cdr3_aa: CASSQDMFFEQYF

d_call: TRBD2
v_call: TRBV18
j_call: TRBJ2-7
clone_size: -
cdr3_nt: TGTGCCAGCTCAGGTGGACTAGCGGCCGTATACGAGCAGTACTTC
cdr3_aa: CASSGGLAAVYEQYF

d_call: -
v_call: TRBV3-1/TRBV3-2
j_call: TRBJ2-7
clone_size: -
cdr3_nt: TGTGCCAGCAGCCCCGAAGAGGGCCGGACTACCTTGCAGTACTTC
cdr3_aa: CASSPEEGRTTLQYF

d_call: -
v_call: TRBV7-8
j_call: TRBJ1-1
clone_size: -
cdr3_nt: TGTGCCAGCAGCTTACGCGGGAACACTGAAGCTTTCTTT
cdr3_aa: CASSLRGNTEAFF

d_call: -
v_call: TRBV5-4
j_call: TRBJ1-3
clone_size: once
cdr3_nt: TGTGCCAGCAGCTTGGGGGGAGCCGGGTCTGGAAACACCATATATTTT
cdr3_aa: CASSLGGAGSGNTIYF

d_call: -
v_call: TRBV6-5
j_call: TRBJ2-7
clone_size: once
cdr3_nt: TGTGCCAGCCATAGAGGGGGGGCTACCTACGAGCAGTACTTC
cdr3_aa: CASHRGGATYEQYF

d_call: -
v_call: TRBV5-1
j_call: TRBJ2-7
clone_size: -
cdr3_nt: TGCGCCAGCAGCTTGCAGGGATACGAGCAGTACTTC
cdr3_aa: CASSLQGYEQYF

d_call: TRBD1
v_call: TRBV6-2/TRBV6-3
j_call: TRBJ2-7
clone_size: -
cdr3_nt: TGTGCCAGCAGTTACTCCCGACAGGGGATGGATGGCGAGCAGTACTTC
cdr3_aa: CASSYSRQGMDGEQYF

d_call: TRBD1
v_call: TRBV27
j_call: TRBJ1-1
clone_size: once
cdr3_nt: TGTGCCAGCAGTTCGCAGGGGGCAGCTGAAGCTTTCTTT
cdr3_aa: CASSSQGAAEAFF

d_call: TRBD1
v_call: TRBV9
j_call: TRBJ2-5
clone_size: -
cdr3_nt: TGTGCCAGCAGCGTAGGTCTAGGGACAGGCCCGGAGACCCAGTACTTC
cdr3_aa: CASSVGLGTGPETQYF

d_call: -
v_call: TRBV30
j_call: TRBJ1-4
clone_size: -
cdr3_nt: TGTGCCTGGATGCGGATGTCTGAAAAACTGTTTTTT
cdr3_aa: CAWMRMSEKLFF

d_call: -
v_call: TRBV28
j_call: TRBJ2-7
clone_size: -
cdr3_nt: TGTGCCAGCAGTTACTCTGGGCAGCTCTCCTACGAGCAGTACTTC
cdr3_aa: CASSYSGQLSYEQYF

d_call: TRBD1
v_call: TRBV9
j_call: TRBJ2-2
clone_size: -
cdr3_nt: TGTGCCAGCAGCATTCAGGGGGCGGGGAGCACCGGGGAGCTGTTTTTT
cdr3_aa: CASSIQGAGSTGELFF

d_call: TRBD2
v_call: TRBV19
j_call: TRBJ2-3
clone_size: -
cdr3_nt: TGTGCCAGTAGATCGGGAGGTTGGGCAGCTACAGATACGCAGTATTTT
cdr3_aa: CASRSGGWAATDTQYF

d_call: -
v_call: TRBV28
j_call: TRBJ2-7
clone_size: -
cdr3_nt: TGTGCCAGCAGAACTGGACAGCCATCCTACGAGCAGTACTTC
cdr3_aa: CASRTGQPSYEQYF

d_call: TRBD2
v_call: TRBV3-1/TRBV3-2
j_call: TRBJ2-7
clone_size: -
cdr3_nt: TGTGCCAGCAGCCAACGGTGGGCTAGCGGCCACTCCTACGAGCAGTACTTC
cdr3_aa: CASSQRWASGHSYEQYF

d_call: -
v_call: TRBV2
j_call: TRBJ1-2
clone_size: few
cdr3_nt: TGTGCCAGCGGCGGACAACAACGTAACTATGGCTACACCTTC
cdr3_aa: CASGGQQRNYGYTF

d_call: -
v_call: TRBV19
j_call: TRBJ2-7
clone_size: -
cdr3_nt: TGTGCCAGTAGTCCTGGAGGGTCGACAGTCGGGGGTTACGAGCAGTACTTC
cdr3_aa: CASSPGGSTVGGYEQYF

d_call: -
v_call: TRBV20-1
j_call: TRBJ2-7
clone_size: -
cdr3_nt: TGCAGTGCTAGTTGGCTAGCCTCCTACGAGCAGTACTTC
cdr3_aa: CSASWLASYEQYF

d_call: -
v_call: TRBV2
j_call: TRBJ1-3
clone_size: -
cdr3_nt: TGTGCCAGCAGTTCTTGGGCAGTCTCTGGAAACACCATATATTTT
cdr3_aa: CASSSWAVSGNTIYF

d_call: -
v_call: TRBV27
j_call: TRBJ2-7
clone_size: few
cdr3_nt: TGTGCCAGCAGTTTAAGATTAGGGAGTAACGAGCAGTACTTC
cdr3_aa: CASSLRLGSNEQYF

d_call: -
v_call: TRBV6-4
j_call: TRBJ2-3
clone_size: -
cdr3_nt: TGTGCCAGCAGTGCCGGGGATACGCAGTATTTT
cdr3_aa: CASSAGDTQYF

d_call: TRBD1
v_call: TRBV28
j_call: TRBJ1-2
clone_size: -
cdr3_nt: TGTGCCAGCGTCGAGCCCTCAGGGGGATACTATGGCTACACCTTC
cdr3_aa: CASVEPSGGYYGYTF

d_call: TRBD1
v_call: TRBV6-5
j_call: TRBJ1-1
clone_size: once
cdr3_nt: TGTGCCAGCAGTTACCCCCGACAGGGCCGGACTGAAGCTTTCTTT
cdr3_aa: CASSYPRQGRTEAFF

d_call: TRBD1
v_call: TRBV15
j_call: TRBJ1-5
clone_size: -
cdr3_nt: TGTGCCACCAGCCCCCCACCACAGGGGAGCTATAGACAGCCCCAGCATTTT
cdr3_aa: CATSPPPQGSYRQPQHF

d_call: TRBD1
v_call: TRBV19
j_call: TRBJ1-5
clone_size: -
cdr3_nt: TGTGCCAGTAGTCCCATCGACAGGGGACGTAGCAATCAGCCCCAGCATTTT
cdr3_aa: CASSPIDRGRSNQPQHF

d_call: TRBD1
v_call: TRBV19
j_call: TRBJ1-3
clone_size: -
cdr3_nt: TGTGCCAGTAGTACCTATCGGACAGGGCCAAGCTCTGGAAACACCATATATTTT
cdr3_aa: CASSTYRTGPSSGNTIYF

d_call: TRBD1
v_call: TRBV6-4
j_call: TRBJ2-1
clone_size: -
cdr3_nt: TGTGCCAGCAGTGTCCTGCAGGGGGCCTACAATGAGCAGTTCTTC
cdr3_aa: CASSVLQGAYNEQFF

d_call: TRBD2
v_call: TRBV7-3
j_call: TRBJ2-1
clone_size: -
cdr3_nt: TGTGCCAGCAGCCACCCGACTAGCGGGGGGGGCAATGAGCAGTTCTTC
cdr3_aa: CASSHPTSGGGNEQFF

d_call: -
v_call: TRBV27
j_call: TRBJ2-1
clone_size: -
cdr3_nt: TGTGCCAGCAGTTTATTGGACAGCTCCTACAATGAGCAGTTCTTC
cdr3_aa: CASSLLDSSYNEQFF

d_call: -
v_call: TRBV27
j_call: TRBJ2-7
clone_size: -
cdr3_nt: TGTGCCAGCAGTTTAGGGGGCAGCTCTGAGCAGTACTTC
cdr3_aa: CASSLGGSSEQYF

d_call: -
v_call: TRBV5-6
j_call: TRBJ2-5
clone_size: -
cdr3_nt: TGTGCCAGCAGCTTGCATGAGACCCAGTACTTC
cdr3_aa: CASSLHETQYF

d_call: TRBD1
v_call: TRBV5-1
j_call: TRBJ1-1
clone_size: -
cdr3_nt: TGCGCCAGCAGCTATGGACAGGGGATGTCTGAAGCTTTCTTT
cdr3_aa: CASSYGQGMSEAFF

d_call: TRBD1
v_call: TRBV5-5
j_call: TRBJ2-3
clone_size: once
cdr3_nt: TGTGCCAGCGGGACAGGAGCCGATACGCAGTATTTT
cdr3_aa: CASGTGADTQYF

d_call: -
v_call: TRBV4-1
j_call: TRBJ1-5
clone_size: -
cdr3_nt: TGCGCCAGCAGCCGGGTTGGACAGCGCAATCAGCCCCAGCATTTT
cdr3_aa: CASSRVGQRNQPQHF

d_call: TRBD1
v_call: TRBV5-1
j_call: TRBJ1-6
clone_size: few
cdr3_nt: TGCGCCAGCAGCTTTGCAGCACAGGGGAGTTCACCCCTCCACTTT
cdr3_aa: CASSFAAQGSSPLHF

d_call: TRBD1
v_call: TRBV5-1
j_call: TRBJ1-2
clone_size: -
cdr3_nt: TGCGCCAGCAGCTTGGGGACAGGGGCCGTCGGCTACACCTTC
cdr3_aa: CASSLGTGAVGYTF

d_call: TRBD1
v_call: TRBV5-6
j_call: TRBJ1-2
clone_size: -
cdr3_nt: TGTGCCAGCAGCTTGGTGCGAGGACAGGGAGGCTATGGCTACACCTTC
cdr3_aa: CASSLVRGQGGYGYTF

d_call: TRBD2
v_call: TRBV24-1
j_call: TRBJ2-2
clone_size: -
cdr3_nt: TGTGCCACCGGGGAGGGATGGACCGGGGAGCTGTTTTTT
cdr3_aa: CATGEGWTGELFF

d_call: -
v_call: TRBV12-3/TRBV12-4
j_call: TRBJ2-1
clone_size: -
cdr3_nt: TGTGCCAGCAGTTTAGGCCGAGCCTATGAGCAGTTCTTC
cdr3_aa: CASSLGRAYEQFF

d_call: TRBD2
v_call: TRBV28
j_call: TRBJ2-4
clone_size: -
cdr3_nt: TGTGCCAGCAGGACTAGCGGAAACATTCAGTACTTC
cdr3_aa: CASRTSGNIQYF

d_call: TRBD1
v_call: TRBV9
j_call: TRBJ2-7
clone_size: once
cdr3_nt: TGTGCCAGCAGCCAGGGGGCAGGGGTGGCCTACGAGCAGTACTTC
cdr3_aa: CASSQGAGVAYEQYF

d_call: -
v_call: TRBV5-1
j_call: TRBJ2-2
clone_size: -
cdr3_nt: TGCGCCAGCAGCCCGCAGGGGATTTCAACCGGGGAGCTGTTTTTT
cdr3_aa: CASSPQGISTGELFF

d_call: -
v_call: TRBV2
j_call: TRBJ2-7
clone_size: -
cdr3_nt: TGTGCCAGCATTGCTTTGGTTAGCGGCTACGAGCAGTACTTC
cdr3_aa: CASIALVSGYEQYF

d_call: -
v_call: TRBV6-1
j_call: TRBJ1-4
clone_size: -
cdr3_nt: TGTGCCAGCAGTGAAGCGGCGCGACTTTCAAAACTGTTTTTT
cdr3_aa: CASSEAARLSKLFF

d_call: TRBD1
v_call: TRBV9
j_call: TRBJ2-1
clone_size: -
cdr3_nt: TGTGCCAGCAGCGTAGACGGGACAGCCTTCAATGAGCAGTTCTTC
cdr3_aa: CASSVDGTAFNEQFF

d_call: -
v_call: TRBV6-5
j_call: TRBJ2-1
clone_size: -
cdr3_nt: TGTGCCAGCAGGGTTAGTTCCTACAATGAGCAGTTCTTC
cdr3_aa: CASRVSSYNEQFF

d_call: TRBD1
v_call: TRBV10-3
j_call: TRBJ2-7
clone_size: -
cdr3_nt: TGTGCCATCAGTGAGCCCCAGGGCAGGGGGCACTACGAGCAGTACTTC
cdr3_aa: CAISEPQGRGHYEQYF